The 13 T cell receptor beta chains reported below all come from one sample, sequenced in a study of blood T cell repertoires in COVID-19. Clones were read by immunoSEQ multiplex PCR, and TCRdb kept only the in-frame ones, dropping some. The sample carries some 220,000 clones, approximately 82% recorded once. Sequencing used peripheral blood. The source of these receptors is a man aged 50 to 59 with active or convalescent COVID-19.

The V and J genes are TRBV15 and TRBJ2-5, with 7 nucleotides matching TRBD2. The V gene end was trimmed by 5 bases and the J gene end by 5 bases; junction bases not matched to a gene: 11. In germline, CDR1 is LNHNV, CDR2 YYDKDF (reference sequence). The CDR3 length is 15 residues. This CDR3 is CATSGREVLRETQYF. The CDR3 DNA is TGTGCCACCAGCGGACGGGAGGTCCTCCGTGAGACCCAGTACTTC. The variable domain in full, with the rest retrieved from reference TRBV15 and TRBJ2-5, is DAMVIQNPRYQVTQFGKPVTLSCSQTLNHNVMYWYQQKSSQAPKLLFHYYDKDFNNEADTPDNFQSRRPNTSFCFLDIRSPGLGDTAMYLCATSGREVLRETQYFGPGTRLLVL.

This chain uses TRBV28 with TRBJ1-5; 8 positions agree with TRBD1. V gave up 3 bases and J gave up 3 bases; unmatched junction bases: 10. Germline CDR1 reads MDHEN; CDR2 reads SYDVKM. The CDR3 is 17 residues long. The CDR3 nucleotides read TGTGCCAGCAGTTTTGGGACAGGCGCATATTTCAATCAGCCCCAGCATTTT. Amino acid sequence: CASSFGTGAYFNQPQHF.

V and J are TRBV15 and TRBJ2-3, with 7 bases fitting TRBD2. Germline lookup yields CDR1 LNHNV and CDR2 YYDKDF (reference sequence). V dropped 3 bases and J dropped 2; count of bases not matched to a gene: 8. The CDR3 sequence is 16 residues long. CDR3 DNA sequence: TGTGCCACCAGCAGGCGCGGGGGACTAAACACAGATACGCAGTATTTT. Its protein is CATSRRGGLNTDTQYF.

The rearrangement joins TRBV5-1 to TRBJ2-3, with TRBD2 matching over 10 bases. Unmatched junction bases numbered 9, after V lost 4 bases and J lost 4 bases. This CDR3 contains 16 residues. The V gene's germline CDR1 is SGHRS and CDR2 YFSETQ. The DNA of the CDR3 is TGCGCCAGCAGCCTACCTAGCGGGAGTTCCGCAGATACGCAGTATTTT. Residues: CASSLPSGSSADTQYF.

This rearrangement joins TRBV5-4 to TRBJ2-5; 11 bases line up with TRBD2. Looked up from germline, CDR1 is SGHNT and CDR2 is YYREEE (reference sequence). After removal of 5 bases from V and 2 bases from J, the junction contained 8 bases not matched to a gene. CDR3 length: 16 amino acids. DNA of the CDR3: TGTGCCAGCAGGGGGGCGCCTAGCGGGGGGCAAGAGACCCAGTACTTC. It translates to CASRGAPSGGQETQYF.

The chain has TRBV25-1 and TRBJ2-1; D gene uncertain. The CDR3 consists of 12 residues. Germline assignment: CDR1 MGHDK and CDR2 SYGVNS. The V end was cut by 5 bases, the J end by 8 bases, with 10 bases between. CDR3 in amino acids: CASSTLGDEQFF. CDR3 DNA: TGTGCCAGCAGTACCCTAGGAGATGAGCAGTTCTTC.

The rearrangement links TRBV6-5 to TRBJ2-7; the D gene is possibly TRBD1 (5 bases). This CDR3 is built from 14 residues. V lost 6 bases to trimming and J lost 5 bases, with 17 bases between them. Per the germline V gene, CDR1 is MNHEY and CDR2 is SVGAGI. The CDR3 sequence is CASSLRQGRHEQYF. The DNA of the CDR3 is TGTGCCAGCAGCCTCCGGCAGGGTAGACACGAGCAGTACTTC.

For this clone: Other DNA sequences from this sample encode an identical CDR3 as well. This chain links TRBV4-3 with TRBJ1-2, with D perhaps matching TRBD1 (5 bases). CDR3 size: 14 residues. Germline CDR1 LGHNA, CDR2 YSLEER. The V gene lost 0 bases and the J gene lost 8 bases, with 13 bases spanning the gap. The CDR3 is CASSQDRGSRGYTF. DNA of the CDR3: TGCGCCAGCAGCCAAGATCGGGGGTCGAGGGGCTACACCTTC.

The chain employs TRBV11-3 and TRBJ2-2, with unresolved D. Trimming pared 1 base from V and 1 base from J, leaving 4 bases between. Germline-derived CDR1 and CDR2 are SGHNT and YENEEA. The CDR3 sequence is 14 residues long. The CDR3 reads CASSLAGNTGELFF. The CDR3, as DNA: TGTGCCAGCAGCTTAGCGGGGAACACCGGGGAGCTGTTTTTT.

The rearrangement joins TRBV28 to TRBJ1-2, with 7 bases fitting TRBD1. V was pared by 5 bases and J by 2 bases, with 2 bases of the junction left unmatched. This CDR3 comprises 13 residues. The germline V gene has CDR1 MDHEN and CDR2 SYDVKM. CDR3: CASSQQGNYGYTF. The CDR3 DNA reads as TGTGCCAGCAGTCAACAGGGGAACTATGGCTACACCTTC.

This chain links TRBV4-1 with TRBJ2-7, with TRBD1 matching 8 bases. Germline trimming cut 2 bases from V and 4 bases from J; bases unmatched to any gene: 10. The CDR3 extends over 16 amino acids. The germline CDR1 and CDR2 sequences are MGHRA and YSYEKL. CDR3 nucleotide sequence: TGCGCCAGCAGCCAAATTTCCGGGACAGGAACTTACGAGCAGTACTTC. Residues: CASSQISGTGTYEQYF.

The chain carries TRBV6-1 and TRBJ2-7; the D gene is possibly TRBD2 (6 bases). Germline CDR1 MNHNS, CDR2 SASEGT. The CDR3 has 14 residues. Trimming stripped 1 base from V and 2 bases from J, with 9 bases between. CDR3 DNA sequence: TGTGCCAGCAGTGAAGGACTAGGGCCCTACGAGCAGTACTTC. Translated, it gives CASSEGLGPYEQYF.

The rearrangement links TRBV6-5 to TRBJ2-7, with 14 positions matching TRBD2. Trimming at V came to 7 bases and at J to 5 bases, leaving 4 bases not matched to a gene. The CDR3 length is 14 residues. Looked up from germline, CDR1 is MNHEY and CDR2 is SVGAGI. The CDR3 DNA reads as TGTGCCAGCACAGGGACTAGCGGGGGTCACGAGCAGTACGTC. Protein sequence: CASTGTSGGHEQYV.